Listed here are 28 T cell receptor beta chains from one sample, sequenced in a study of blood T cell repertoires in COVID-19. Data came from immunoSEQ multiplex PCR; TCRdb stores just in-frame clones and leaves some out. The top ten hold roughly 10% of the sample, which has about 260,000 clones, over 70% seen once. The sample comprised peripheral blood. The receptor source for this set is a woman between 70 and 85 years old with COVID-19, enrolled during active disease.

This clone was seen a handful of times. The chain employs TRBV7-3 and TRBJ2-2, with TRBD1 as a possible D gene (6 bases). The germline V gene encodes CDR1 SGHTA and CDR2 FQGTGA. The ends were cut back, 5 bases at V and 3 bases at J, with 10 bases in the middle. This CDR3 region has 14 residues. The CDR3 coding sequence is TGTGCCAGCAGCCCCGGACAGTACACCGGGGAGCTGTTTTTT. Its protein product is CASSPGQYTGELFF.

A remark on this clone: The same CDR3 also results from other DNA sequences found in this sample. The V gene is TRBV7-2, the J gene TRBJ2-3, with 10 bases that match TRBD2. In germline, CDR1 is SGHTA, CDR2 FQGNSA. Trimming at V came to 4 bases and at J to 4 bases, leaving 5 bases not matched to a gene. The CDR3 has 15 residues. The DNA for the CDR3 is TGTGCCAGCAGCTCCCTAGCGGGAGCTCCAGATACGCAGTATTTT. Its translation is CASSSLAGAPDTQYF.

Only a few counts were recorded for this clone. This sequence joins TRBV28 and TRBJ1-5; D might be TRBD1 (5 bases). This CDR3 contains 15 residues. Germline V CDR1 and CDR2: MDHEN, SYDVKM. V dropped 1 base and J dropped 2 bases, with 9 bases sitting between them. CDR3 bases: TGTGCCAGCAGTTTATCTACAGGCGGCAATCAGCCCCAGCATTTT. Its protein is CASSLSTGGNQPQHF.

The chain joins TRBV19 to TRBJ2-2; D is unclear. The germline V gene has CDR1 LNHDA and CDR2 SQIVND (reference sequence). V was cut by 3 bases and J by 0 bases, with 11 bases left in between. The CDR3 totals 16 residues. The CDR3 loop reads CASSILSSSNTGELFF. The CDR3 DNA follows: TGTGCCAGTAGTATTTTATCCAGTTCGAACACCGGGGAGCTGTTTTTT.

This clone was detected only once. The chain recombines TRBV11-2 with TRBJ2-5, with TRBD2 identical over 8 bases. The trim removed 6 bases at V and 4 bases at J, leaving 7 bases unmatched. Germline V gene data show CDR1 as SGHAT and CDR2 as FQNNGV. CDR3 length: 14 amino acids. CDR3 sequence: CASRASGRGETQYF. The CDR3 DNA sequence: TGTGCCAGCAGAGCAAGCGGGAGAGGAGAGACCCAGTACTTC.

This chain's CDR3 is CASSAQGSGRRDTGELFF. CDR3 nucleotides: TGTGCCAGCAGCGCACAGGGTAGCGGGAGGCGGGACACCGGGGAGCTGTTTTTT. The chain is built from TRBV21-1 and TRBJ2-2; the D call of TRBD2 is as the table states it, not checked on the DNA. TRBV21-1 is described as a pseudogene. This CDR3 spans 18 amino acids.

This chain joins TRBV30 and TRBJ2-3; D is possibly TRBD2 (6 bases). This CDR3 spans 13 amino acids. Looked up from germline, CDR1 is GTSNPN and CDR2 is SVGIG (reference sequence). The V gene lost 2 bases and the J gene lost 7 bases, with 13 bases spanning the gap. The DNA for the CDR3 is TGTGCCTGGAGTCTAAGGAGGGAAAATACGCAGTATTTT. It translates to CAWSLRRENTQYF.

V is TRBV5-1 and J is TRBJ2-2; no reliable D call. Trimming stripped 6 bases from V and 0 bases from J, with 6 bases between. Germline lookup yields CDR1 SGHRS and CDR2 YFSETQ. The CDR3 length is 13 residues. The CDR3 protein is CASTLPNTGELFF. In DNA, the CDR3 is TGCGCCAGCACACTCCCGAACACCGGGGAGCTGTTTTTT.

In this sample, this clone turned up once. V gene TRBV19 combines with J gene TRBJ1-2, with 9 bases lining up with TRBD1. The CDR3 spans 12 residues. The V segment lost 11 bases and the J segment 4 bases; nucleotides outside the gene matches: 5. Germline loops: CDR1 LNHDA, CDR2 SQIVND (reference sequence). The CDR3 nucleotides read TGTGCCTCCGGGACAGGGATCTATGGCTACACCTTC. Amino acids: CASGTGIYGYTF.

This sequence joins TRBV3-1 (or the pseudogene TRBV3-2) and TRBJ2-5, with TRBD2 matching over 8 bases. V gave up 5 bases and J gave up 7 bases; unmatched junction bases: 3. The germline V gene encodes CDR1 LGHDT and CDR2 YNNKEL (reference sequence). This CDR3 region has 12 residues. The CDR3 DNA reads TGTGCCAGCAGCGGACTAGCCGGGACCCAGTACTTC. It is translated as CASSGLAGTQYF.

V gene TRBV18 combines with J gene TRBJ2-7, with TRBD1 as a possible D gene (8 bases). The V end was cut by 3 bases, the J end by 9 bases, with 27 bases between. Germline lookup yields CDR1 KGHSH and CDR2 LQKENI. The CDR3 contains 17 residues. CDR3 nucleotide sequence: TGTGCCAGCTCACCTTACCTCTCGGACAGGGAGGGCTTTCGGCAGTACTTC. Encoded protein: CASSPYLSDREGFRQYF.

The CDR3 nucleotides read TGTGCCAGCAGTGAATTCGCTTCGCAGAGCAATCAGCCCCAGCATTTT. This gives the protein CASSEFASQSNQPQHF. The gene calls are TRBV6-1 and TRBJ1-5; D is undetermined. The CDR3 is 16 residues long. V lost 2 bases, J lost 1 base, and 12 bases lay in between. Germline CDR1 MNHNS, CDR2 SASEGT.

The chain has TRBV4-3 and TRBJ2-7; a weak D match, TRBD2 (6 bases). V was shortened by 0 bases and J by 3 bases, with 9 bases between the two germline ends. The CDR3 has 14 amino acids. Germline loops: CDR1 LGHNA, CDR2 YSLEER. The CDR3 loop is CASSQDLGGYEQYF. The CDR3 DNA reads TGCGCCAGCAGCCAAGATCTGGGAGGCTACGAGCAGTACTTC.

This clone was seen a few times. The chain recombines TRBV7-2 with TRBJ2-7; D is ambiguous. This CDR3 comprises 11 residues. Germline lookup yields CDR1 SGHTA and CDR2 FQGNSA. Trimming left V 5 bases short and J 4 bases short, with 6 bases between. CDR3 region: CASSRHYEQYF. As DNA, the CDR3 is TGTGCCAGCAGCCGACATTACGAGCAGTACTTC.

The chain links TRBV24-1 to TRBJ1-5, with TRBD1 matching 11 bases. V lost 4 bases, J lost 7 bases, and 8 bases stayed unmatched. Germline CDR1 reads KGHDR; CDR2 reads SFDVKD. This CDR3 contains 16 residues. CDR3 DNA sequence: TGTGCCACCAGTGACCCTGGACAGGGGGCAAGGCAGCCCCAGCATTTT. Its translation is CATSDPGQGARQPQHF.

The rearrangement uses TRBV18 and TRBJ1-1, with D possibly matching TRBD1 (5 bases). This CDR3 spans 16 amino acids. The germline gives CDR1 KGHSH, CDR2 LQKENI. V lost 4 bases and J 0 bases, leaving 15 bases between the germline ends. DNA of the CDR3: TGTGCCAGCTCACTGGGACTAGGGCTTATGAACACTGAAGCTTTCTTT. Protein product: CASSLGLGLMNTEAFF.

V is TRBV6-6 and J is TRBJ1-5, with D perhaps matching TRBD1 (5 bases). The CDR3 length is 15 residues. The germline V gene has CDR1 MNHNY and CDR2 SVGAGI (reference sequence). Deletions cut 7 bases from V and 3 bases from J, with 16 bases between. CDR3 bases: TGTGCCAGCACCGAAAGGGGCTTAGACAATCAGCCCCAGCATTTT. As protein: CASTERGLDNQPQHF.

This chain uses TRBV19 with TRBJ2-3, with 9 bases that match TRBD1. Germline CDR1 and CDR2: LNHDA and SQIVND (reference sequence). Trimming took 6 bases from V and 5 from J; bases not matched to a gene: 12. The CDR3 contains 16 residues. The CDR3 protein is CASRPPRDRVLDTQYF. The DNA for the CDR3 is TGTGCCAGTAGGCCCCCCCGGGACAGGGTCTTAGATACGCAGTATTTT. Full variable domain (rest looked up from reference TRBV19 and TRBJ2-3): DGGITQSPKYLFRKEGQNVTLSCEQNLNHDAMYWYRQDPGQGLRLIYYSQIVNDFQKGDIAEGYSVSREKKESFPLTVTSAQKNPTAFYLCASRPPRDRVLDTQYFGPGTRLTVL.

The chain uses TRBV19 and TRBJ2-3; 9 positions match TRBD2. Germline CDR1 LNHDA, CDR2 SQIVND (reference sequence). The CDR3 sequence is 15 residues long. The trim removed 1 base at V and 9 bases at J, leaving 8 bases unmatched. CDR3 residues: CASSIADSGSGTQYF. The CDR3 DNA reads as TGTGCCAGTAGTATAGCGGATAGCGGGAGTGGGACGCAGTATTTT.

The CDR3 sequence is CASGARLAVTDTQYF. The CDR3 nucleotides are TGCGCCAGCGGCGCCAGGCTAGCAGTCACAGATACGCAGTATTTT. The rearrangement links TRBV4-1 to TRBJ2-3; possible D gene TRBD2, 5 bases. Germline assignment: CDR1 MGHRA and CDR2 YSYEKL. The CDR3 spans 15 residues. Trimming left V 8 bases short and J 2 bases short, with 17 bases between.

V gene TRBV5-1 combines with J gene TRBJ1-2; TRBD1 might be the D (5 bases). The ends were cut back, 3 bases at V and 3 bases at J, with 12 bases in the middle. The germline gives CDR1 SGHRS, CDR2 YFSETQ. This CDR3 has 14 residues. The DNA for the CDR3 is TGCGCCAGCAGCTCCTTGGACAAGGACTATGGCTACACCTTC. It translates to CASSSLDKDYGYTF.

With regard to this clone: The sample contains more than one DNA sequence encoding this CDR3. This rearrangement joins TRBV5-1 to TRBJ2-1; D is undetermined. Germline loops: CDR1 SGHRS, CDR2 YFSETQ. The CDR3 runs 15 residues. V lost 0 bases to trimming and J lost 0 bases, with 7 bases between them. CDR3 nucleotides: TGCGCCAGCAGCTTGGATGGTAGCTCCTACAATGAGCAGTTCTTC. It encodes CASSLDGSSYNEQFF.

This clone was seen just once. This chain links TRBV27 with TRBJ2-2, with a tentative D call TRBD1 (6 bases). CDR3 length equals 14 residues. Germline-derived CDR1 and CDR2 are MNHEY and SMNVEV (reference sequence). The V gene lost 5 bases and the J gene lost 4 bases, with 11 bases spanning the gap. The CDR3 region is CASSPLQGTGELFF. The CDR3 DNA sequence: TGTGCCAGCAGTCCGCTACAGGGCACCGGGGAGCTGTTTTTT.

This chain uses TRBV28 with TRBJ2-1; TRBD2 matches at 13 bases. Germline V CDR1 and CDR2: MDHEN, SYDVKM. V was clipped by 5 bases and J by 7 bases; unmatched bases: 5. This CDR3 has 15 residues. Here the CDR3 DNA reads TGTGCCAGCAGTCGTACTAGCGGGAGGGGGAATGAGCAGTTCTTC. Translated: CASSRTSGRGNEQFF.

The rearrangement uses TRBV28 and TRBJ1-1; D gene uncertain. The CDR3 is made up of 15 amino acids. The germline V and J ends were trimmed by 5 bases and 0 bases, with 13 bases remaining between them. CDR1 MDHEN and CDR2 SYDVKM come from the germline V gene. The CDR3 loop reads CASSPSVLLNTEAFF. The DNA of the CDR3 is TGTGCCAGCAGTCCATCTGTGCTACTGAACACTGAAGCTTTCTTT.

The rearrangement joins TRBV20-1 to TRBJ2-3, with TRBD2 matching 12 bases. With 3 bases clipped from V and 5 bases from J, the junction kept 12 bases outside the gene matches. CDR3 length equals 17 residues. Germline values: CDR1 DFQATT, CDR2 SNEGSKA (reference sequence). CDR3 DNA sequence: TGCAGTGCTAGTGTAGGTCTAGCGGGAGGGTCGGGAGATACGCAGTATTTT. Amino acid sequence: CSASVGLAGGSGDTQYF.

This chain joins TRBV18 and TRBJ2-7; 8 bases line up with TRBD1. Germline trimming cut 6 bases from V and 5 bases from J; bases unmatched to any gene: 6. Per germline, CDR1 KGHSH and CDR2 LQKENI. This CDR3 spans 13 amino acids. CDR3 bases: TGTGCCAGCTCTCTGGACAGGGTCAACGAGCAGTACTTC. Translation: CASSLDRVNEQYF.

The CDR3 nucleotides are TGTGCCAGCAGTTTATTTCGGACAGGAGGCCAGCCCCAGCATTTT. This codes for CASSLFRTGGQPQHF. The rearrangement joins TRBV28 to TRBJ1-5, with 7 bases lining up with TRBD1. The V gene's germline CDR1 is MDHEN and CDR2 SYDVKM. The V gene end was trimmed by 1 base and the J gene end by 7 bases; junction bases not matched to a gene: 7. The CDR3 sequence is 15 residues long.